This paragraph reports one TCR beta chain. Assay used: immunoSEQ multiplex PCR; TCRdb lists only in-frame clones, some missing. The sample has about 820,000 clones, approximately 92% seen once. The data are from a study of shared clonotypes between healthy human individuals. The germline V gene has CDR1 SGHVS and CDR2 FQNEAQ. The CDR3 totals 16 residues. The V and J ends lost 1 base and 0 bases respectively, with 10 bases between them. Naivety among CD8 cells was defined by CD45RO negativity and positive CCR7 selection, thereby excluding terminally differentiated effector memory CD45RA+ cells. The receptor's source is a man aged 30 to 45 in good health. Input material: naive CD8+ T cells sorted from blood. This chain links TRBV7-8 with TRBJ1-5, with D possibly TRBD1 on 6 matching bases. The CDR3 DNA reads TGTGCCAGCAGCTTAGATGACAGGATTAGCAATCAGCCCCAGCATTTT. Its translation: CASSLDDRISNQPQHF.